The 23 T cell receptor beta chains presented below share a single source sample, sequenced in a study of response to subunit inactivated influenza vaccine. Each CDR3 protein is one row after TCRdb ran MiXCR on the RT-PCR reads. The sample carries about 530,000 distinct CDR3 sequences, 10% to 15% recorded once. Here the sequenced sample was PBMCs from blood, taken on the day of vaccination. All receptors derive from a man in his fifties who received an inactivated influenza vaccine.

This rearrangement joins TRBV20-1 to TRBJ2-7; 10 bases line up with TRBD1. V lost 0 bases to trimming and J lost 3 bases; unmatched junction nucleotides: 8. Germline values: CDR1 DFQATT, CDR2 SNEGSKA (reference sequence). The CDR3 has 16 amino acids. The chain's CDR3 is CSARDSLTGGIYEQYF. DNA of the CDR3: TGCAGTGCTAGAGATTCCCTGACAGGGGGCATCTACGAGCAGTACTTC.

This clonotype was picked up a small number of times. The genes are TRBV3-1 and TRBJ2-1; unclear D gene. Trimming took 1 base from V and 2 from J, leaving 15 bases between them. In germline, CDR1 is LGHDT, CDR2 YNNKEL (reference sequence). The CDR3 extends over 17 amino acids. The CDR3 here is CASSQGSVIEAYNEQFF. CDR3 sequence (DNA): TGTGCCAGCAGCCAAGGGTCTGTAATAGAAGCCTACAATGAGCAGTTCTTC.

J is TRBJ2-3 and V is TRBV18; D remains unclear. The CDR3 sequence is 12 residues long. Germline CDR1 is KGHSH and CDR2 is LQKENI. The V end was cut by 2 bases, the J end by 5 bases, with 5 bases between. CDR3 in amino acids: CASSPAIDTQYF. The CDR3 region has the DNA TGTGCCAGCTCACCAGCCATAGATACGCAGTATTTT.

This clonotype has just a few counts. The CDR3 reads CASSQDRGGYNTEAFF. DNA for the CDR3: TGCGCCAGCAGCCAAGATAGAGGCGGATATAACACTGAAGCTTTCTTT. The rearrangement uses TRBV4-3 and TRBJ1-1; the D is unclear. CDR3 length: 16 residues. V shed 0 bases and J shed 2 bases, with 13 bases lying between them. CDR1 is LGHNA and CDR2 is YSLEER in the germline V gene.

This clonotype was recorded at least ten times. The V call is TRBV20-1, the J call TRBJ2-7, with 13 bases lining up with TRBD2. Losses at the gene ends were 3 bases for V and 2 bases for J; bases not matched to a gene: 4. This CDR3 comprises 15 residues. Germline loops: CDR1 DFQATT, CDR2 SNEGSKA (reference sequence). CDR3 region: CSASTSGGAPYEQYF. DNA for the CDR3: TGCAGTGCTAGTACTAGCGGGGGGGCCCCCTACGAGCAGTACTTC.

This clonotype was observed a few times. The chain carries TRBV4-2 and TRBJ1-3, with 8 bases aligning to TRBD1. Germline CDR1 is LGHNA and CDR2 is YNFKEQ. V lost 3 bases to trimming and J lost 7 bases; unmatched junction nucleotides: 17. CDR3 length equals 18 residues. CDR3 loop: CASSHVAPDRALSNTIYF. CDR3 nucleotide sequence: TGTGCCAGCAGCCACGTCGCCCCGGACAGGGCTCTATCGAACACCATATATTTT.

This clonotype was seen only a few times. The chain joins TRBV28 to TRBJ2-7, with 12 positions matching TRBD1. This CDR3 comprises 15 residues. CDR1 is MDHEN, CDR2 SYDVKM, per germline. With 7 bases clipped from V and 9 bases from J, the junction kept 13 bases outside the gene matches. The CDR3 region has the DNA TGTGCCAGCACTCGACCCCTGGGACAGGGGGCAGTGCAGTACTTC. It codes for CASTRPLGQGAVQYF.

The table lists this clonotype with a few counts. The J gene is TRBJ1-1, the V gene TRBV18; TRBD1 matches at 8 bases. The germline V gene has CDR1 KGHSH and CDR2 LQKENI. The CDR3 runs to 16 residues. The trim removed 5 bases at V and 1 base at J, leaving 9 bases unmatched. The chain's CDR3 is CASSSTVGQGNTEAFF. The CDR3 DNA reads TGTGCCAGCTCATCAACGGTAGGACAGGGGAACACTGAAGCTTTCTTT.

The gene calls are TRBV4-2 and TRBJ2-1; 8 bases are a match to TRBD2. Losses at the gene ends were 0 bases for V and 7 bases for J; bases not matched to a gene: 5. Germline V gene data show CDR1 as LGHNA and CDR2 as YNFKEQ. CDR3 length equals 15 residues. The CDR3: CASSQDSASGNEQFF. In DNA form, the CDR3 reads TGTGCCAGCAGCCAAGATTCGGCTAGCGGGAATGAGCAGTTCTTC.

This clonotype was counted at least ten times. The rearrangement links TRBV2 to TRBJ1-2; D gene uncertain. The CDR3 is 15 residues long. Germline V gene lookup returns CDR1 SNHLY and CDR2 FYNNEI. V was shortened by 1 base and J by 1 base, with 10 bases between the two germline ends. The CDR3 spells CASSEGSEFNYGYTF. The CDR3 coding sequence is TGTGCCAGCAGTGAAGGCTCAGAGTTTAACTATGGCTACACCTTC. The whole variable domain, filled in from reference TRBV2 and TRBJ1-2, reads EPEVTQTPSHQVTQMGQEVILRCVPISNHLYFYWYRQILGQKVEFLVSFYNNEISEKSEIFDDQFSVERPDGSNFTLKIRSTKLEDSAMYFCASSEGSEFNYGYTFGSGTRLTVV.

This clonotype was observed at least ten times. The chain has TRBV2 and TRBJ2-5; the match to TRBD1 covers 9 bases. The CDR3 is 16 amino acids. The V gene's germline CDR1 is SNHLY and CDR2 FYNNEI. Losses at the gene ends were 7 bases for V and 6 bases for J; bases not matched to a gene: 15. The CDR3 DNA reads TGTGCCAGCACCACAGACCATGGACAGGGGTGGAAGACCCAGTACTTC. This codes for CASTTDHGQGWKTQYF.

This clonotype was recorded many times. The chain links TRBV6-2 or TRBV6-3 to TRBJ2-1, with TRBD2 matching over 7 bases. J was trimmed by 4 bases and V by 6 bases; bases with no gene match: 3. The germline CDR1 and CDR2 sequences are MNHEY and SVGEGT. This CDR3 is built from 13 residues. The CDR3 DNA follows: TGTGCCAGCAGAGGGCGGGGGTACAATGAGCAGTTCTTC. As protein: CASRGRGYNEQFF.

V gene TRBV15 combines with J gene TRBJ2-3; D might be TRBD2 (7 bases). The CDR3 runs to 14 residues. Germline values: CDR1 LNHNV, CDR2 YYDKDF (reference sequence). V was pared by 4 bases and J by 2 bases, with 10 bases between. CDR3 protein: CATSKGGDTDTQYF. CDR3 nucleotides: TGTGCCACCAGCAAAGGGGGGGACACAGATACGCAGTATTTT.

This clonotype was observed a few times. The chain joins TRBV11-2 to TRBJ2-3; TRBD2 matches 12 bases. This CDR3 is built from 15 residues. Germline V gene sequence: CDR1 SGHAT, CDR2 FQNNGV. Trimming removed 5 bases from V and 6 bases from J; junction bases left unmatched: 6. Here the CDR3 reads CASSQTSGGMDTQYF. CDR3 bases: TGTGCCAGCAGCCAGACTAGCGGGGGAATGGATACGCAGTATTTT.

This clonotype was detected a few times. The J gene is TRBJ1-5, the V gene TRBV6-5, with TRBD1 matching 7 bases. Germline V CDR1 and CDR2: MNHEY, SVGAGI. This CDR3 has 14 amino acids. The J segment lost 7 bases and the V segment lost 4 bases, leaving 7 bases of the junction unmatched. As DNA, the CDR3 is TGTGCCAGCAGTTCTAGGGGGCTATGGCAGCCCCAGCATTTT. Protein sequence: CASSSRGLWQPQHF.

This clonotype showed up many times. The chain couples TRBV3-1 to TRBJ2-3; a possible D gene is TRBD2 (6 bases). This CDR3 contains 14 residues. Between the trimmed V and J ends, which lost 4 bases and 1 base, there was a span of 9 bases. Germline loops: CDR1 LGHDT, CDR2 YNNKEL (reference sequence). The CDR3 bases are TGTGCCAGCAGCCCGGGAGAGGGCACAGATACGCAGTATTTT. Encoded protein: CASSPGEGTDTQYF.

This clonotype came up a few times. In DNA form, the CDR3 reads TGTGCCAGCAGCCGTAACTCAGGGGCGGATACGCAGTATTTT. Its translation is CASSRNSGADTQYF. The genes are TRBV7-2 and TRBJ2-3; D possibly corresponds to TRBD1 (6 bases). Germline V CDR1 and CDR2: SGHTA, FQGNSA. Trimming took off 5 bases at V and 6 bases at J, with 15 bases between the two ends. The CDR3 is made up of 14 amino acids.

This chain links TRBV7-2 with TRBJ1-2; TRBD1 matches 12 bases. CDR1 is SGHTA and CDR2 is FQGNSA in the germline V gene. The J segment lost 4 bases and the V segment lost 8 bases, leaving 14 bases of the junction unmatched. The CDR3 length is 17 residues. The CDR3 DNA follows: TGTGCCAGCCTAGGCGGGACAGGGGGCTCAGGGATCTATGGCTACACCTTC. Its translation is CASLGGTGGSGIYGYTF. Filled out from reference TRBV7-2 and TRBJ1-2, the complete variable domain reads GAGVSQSPSNKVTEKGKDVELRCDPISGHTALYWYRQSLGQGLEFLIYFQGNSAPDKSGLPSDRFSAERTGGSVSTLTIQRTQQEDSAVYLCASLGGTGGSGIYGYTFGSGTRLTVV.

In this sample, this clonotype turned up a few times. The V call is TRBV20-1, the J call TRBJ2-7, with 8 bases fitting TRBD1. J lost 6 bases, V lost 2 bases, and 6 bases had no gene match. The CDR3 sequence is 13 residues long. Germline loops: CDR1 DFQATT, CDR2 SNEGSKA (reference sequence). Here the CDR3 reads CSARFRTGREQYF. The CDR3, as DNA: TGCAGTGCTAGATTCCGGACAGGGCGCGAGCAGTACTTC.

This clonotype was seen many times. The chain uses TRBV7-2 and TRBJ2-1, with D maybe TRBD1 (5 bases). The CDR3 sequence is 17 residues long. Trimming stripped 2 bases from V and 6 bases from J, with 20 bases between. Germline lookup yields CDR1 SGHTA and CDR2 FQGNSA. Written as DNA, the CDR3 is TGTGCCAGCAGCTTAACATTCATTTTCCAAGGGGCCAATGAGCAGTTCTTC. Protein sequence: CASSLTFIFQGANEQFF.

Points on this clonotype: A much larger clonotype is one base distant, so this may be a read error. V gene TRBV12-3 or TRBV12-4 combines with J gene TRBJ2-3; D call uncertain. This CDR3 has 16 residues. Here the CDR3 DNA reads TGTGCCAGCAGTTTAAGGATACAGAGTCGCACAGATACGCGGTATTTT. Translating gives CASSLRIQSRTDTRYF.

This clonotype was found a few times. This chain connects TRBV6-5 to TRBJ2-7; D remains unclear. The CDR3 spans 15 residues. Germline CDR1 is MNHEY and CDR2 is SVGAGI. With 0 bases removed from V and 3 bases from J, the gap between germline ends came to 12 bases. The CDR3 region is CASSYSLGTRYEQYF. The CDR3, as DNA: TGTGCCAGCAGTTACTCCCTAGGAACGCGCTACGAGCAGTACTTC.

This clonotype came up a few times. CDR3 sequence reads: CASSQVPGTSGRDTSYNEQFF. CDR3 nucleotide sequence: TGTGCCAGCAGTCAGGTCCCCGGGACTAGCGGGAGGGATACCTCCTACAATGAGCAGTTCTTC. The chain couples TRBV11-1 to TRBJ2-1, with 16 bases that match TRBD2. CDR1 and CDR2 (germline): SGHAT, FQDESV (reference sequence). There are 21 residues in the CDR3. V shed 6 bases, J shed 0 bases, and the junction held 14 bases outside the gene matches. Looking up the rest from reference TRBV11-1 and TRBJ2-1 gives the full variable domain: EAEVAQSPRYKITEKSQAVAFWCDPISGHATLYWYRQILGQGPELLVQFQDESVVDDSQLPKDRFSAERLKGVDSTLKIQPAELGDSAMYLCASSQVPGTSGRDTSYNEQFFGPGTRLTVL.